This T cell receptor (beta chain) was sequenced for a study of OX40 agonist ivuxolimab in advanced cancers. For the study at large: Partial responses were achieved by three patients, one with hepatocellular carcinoma and two with cutaneous melanoma.

Clones were read by immunoSEQ multiplex PCR, and TCRdb kept only the in-frame ones, dropping some. The table lists roughly 68,000 clones, approximately 90% of them singletons. Whole-study results and caveats: Among expanded peripheral T cells, antigen specificity went undetermined.

As regards this clone: Its antigen is not known.

CDR3 size: 14 residues. The V segment lost 6 bases and the J segment 2 bases; nucleotides outside the gene matches: 4. The germline V gene encodes CDR1 WSHSY and CDR2 SAAADI. The gene calls are TRBV10-2 and TRBJ2-7, with 10 bases fitting TRBD1. The sequences come from CD4+ or CD8+ T cells sorted from blood, collected in a trial of the OX40 agonist ivuxolimab. The clonotype was recovered from an adult with an advanced solid tumor such as melanoma, head and neck, liver or kidney cancer. CDR3 nucleotide sequence: TGCGCCAGCAGCCCGGGACAGGGGACCTACGAGCAGTACTTC. This gives the protein CASSPGQGTYEQYF.